This T cell receptor (beta chain) came from a study of T cell changes during pregnancy in multiple sclerosis. The protocol was immunoSEQ multiplex PCR, while the TCRdb copy is restricted to in-frame clones and leaves out a portion. The data contain about 100,000 clones, about 89% of them singletons. CDR1 SGHDT and CDR2 YYEEEE come from the germline V gene. Deletions cut 2 bases from V and 2 bases from J, with 11 bases between. CDR3 length equals 15 residues. The material sequenced was peripheral blood, taken after pregnancy. The sequence was obtained from a female donor with multiple sclerosis, enrolled in a pregnancy study. The chain links TRBV5-6 to TRBJ2-1; D perhaps matches TRBD2 (5 bases). Here the CDR3 DNA reads TGTGCCAGCAGCTTCCGTTCCGGGACCTACAATGAGCAGTTCTTC. It codes for CASSFRSGTYNEQFF.